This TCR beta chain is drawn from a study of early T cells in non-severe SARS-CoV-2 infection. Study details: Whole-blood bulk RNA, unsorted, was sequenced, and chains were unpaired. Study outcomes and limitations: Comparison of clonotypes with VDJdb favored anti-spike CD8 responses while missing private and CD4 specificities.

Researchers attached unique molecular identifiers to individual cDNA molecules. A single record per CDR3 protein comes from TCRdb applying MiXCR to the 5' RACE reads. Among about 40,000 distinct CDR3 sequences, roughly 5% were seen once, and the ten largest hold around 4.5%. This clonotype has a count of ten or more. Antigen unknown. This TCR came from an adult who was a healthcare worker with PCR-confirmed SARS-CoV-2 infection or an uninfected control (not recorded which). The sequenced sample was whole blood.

CDR3: CASSALNRGTDTQYF. The CDR3, as DNA: TGTGCCAGCAGCGCACTGAACAGGGGAACAGATACGCAGTATTTT. V usage is TRBV7-2 and J usage is TRBJ2-3; 7 nucleotides agree with TRBD1. The CDR3 totals 15 residues. CDR1 and CDR2 (germline): SGHTA, FQGNSA. The V gene end was trimmed by 5 bases and the J gene end by 3 bases; junction bases not matched to a gene: 8.